Listed below are T cell receptor beta chains from one sample, sequenced in a study of T cell responses to AZD1222 COVID-19 vaccine. Assay: immunoSEQ multiplex PCR; the TCRdb copy retains only in-frame clones and omits some. The table includes 80,000 to 90,000 clones, about 93% detected once. This material consisted of peripheral blood, taken on day 0 of MenACWY control vaccination. The receptors here all came from an adult in good health. Both conserved end residues are part of each CDR3. The D gene is left open where the match is weak. Clone size, where shown, is once, few, many, or a class for clones that have expanded.

clone_size	v_call	d_call	j_call	cdr3_aa	cdr3_nt
NA	TRBV3-1/TRBV3-2	TRBD1	TRBJ1-1	CASQGAGTEAFF	TGTGCCAGCCAGGGGGCCGGCACTGAAGCTTTCTTT
NA	TRBV10-1	NA	TRBJ1-6	CASSETPTNSPLHF	TGCGCCAGCAGTGAAACCCCCACTAATTCACCCCTCCACTTT
NA	TRBV20-1	NA	TRBJ1-4	CSARSEKLFF	TGCAGTGCTAGAAGTGAAAAACTGTTTTTT
NA	TRBV28	TRBD2	TRBJ2-7	CASEIAGAYEQYF	TGTGCCAGCGAAATAGCGGGGGCCTACGAGCAGTACTTC
NA	TRBV12-3/TRBV12-4	NA	TRBJ1-2	CASGEAGGYTF	TGTGCCAGCGGTGAGGCTGGCGGCTACACCTTC
NA	TRBV9	NA	TRBJ2-7	CASSVGSVGPYEQYF	TGTGCCAGCAGCGTAGGGTCGGTGGGGCCCTACGAGCAGTACTTC
NA	TRBV18	NA	TRBJ1-1	CASSPGVGGSTEAFF	TGTGCCAGCTCACCCGGGGTGGGGGGGAGCACTGAAGCTTTCTTT
NA	TRBV18	NA	TRBJ1-1	CASSPLPTVNTEAFF	TGTGCCAGCTCACCCCTGCCGACGGTGAACACTGAAGCTTTCTTT
NA	TRBV13	TRBD1	TRBJ1-5	CASSKRQGPNQPQHF	TGTGCCAGCAGCAAGAGACAGGGTCCCAATCAGCCCCAGCATTTT
NA	TRBV6-5	TRBD2	TRBJ2-1	CASSQGLAGANEQFF	TGTGCCAGCAGTCAGGGACTAGCGGGAGCCAATGAGCAGTTCTTC
NA	TRBV2	NA	TRBJ2-5	CASSAEETAAGTQYF	TGTGCCAGCAGTGCCGAAGAGACCGCGGCGGGGACCCAGTACTTC
NA	TRBV3-1/TRBV3-2	NA	TRBJ2-7	CASSQDLPPYEQYF	TGTGCCAGCAGCCAAGACTTACCCCCGTACGAGCAGTACTTC
NA	TRBV19	TRBD2	TRBJ2-7	CASSIASGGRYEQYF	TGTGCCAGTAGTATAGCTAGCGGGGGGCGCTACGAGCAGTACTTC
NA	TRBV6-5	NA	TRBJ1-1	CASRAGPEAFF	TGTGCCAGCAGAGCAGGGCCTGAAGCTTTCTTT
NA	TRBV2	NA	TRBJ2-7	CASSGGESSYEQYF	TGTGCCAGCAGTGGAGGAGAAAGCTCCTACGAGCAGTACTTC
NA	TRBV7-2	NA	TRBJ2-5	CASSRGSLQETQYF	TGTGCCAGCAGCCGGGGGTCCTTACAAGAGACCCAGTACTTC
NA	TRBV7-6	TRBD2	TRBJ2-2	CASSARTSGRSGELFF	TGTGCCAGCAGCGCCCGGACTAGCGGGAGGTCCGGGGAGCTGTTTTTT
NA	TRBV7-2	NA	TRBJ1-3	CASSPQDSGNTIYF	TGTGCCAGCAGCCCTCAAGACTCTGGAAACACCATATATTTT
NA	TRBV7-9	TRBD1	TRBJ1-2	CASSYGTAPRYTF	TGTGCCAGCAGTTACGGGACAGCCCCCCGGTACACCTTC
NA	TRBV3-1/TRBV3-2	NA	TRBJ2-7	CASSPHGDNYEQYF	TGTGCCAGCAGCCCCCATGGGGATAACTACGAGCAGTACTTC
NA	TRBV19	NA	TRBJ2-7	CASSIVGGGTALASYEQYF	TGTGCCAGTAGTATAGTTGGCGGGGGGACAGCCCTAGCCTCGTACGAGCAGTACTTC
NA	TRBV12-3/TRBV12-4	NA	TRBJ1-4	CASRREAEKLFF	TGTGCCAGCAGAAGGGAAGCTGAAAAACTGTTTTTT
NA	TRBV7-2	NA	TRBJ2-3	CASSRAIQGTDTQYF	TGTGCCAGCAGCCGGGCTATCCAAGGCACAGATACGCAGTATTTT
NA	TRBV6-6	TRBD1	TRBJ2-1	CASRPPGTGVDNEQFF	TGTGCCAGCAGACCTCCCGGGACAGGGGTGGACAATGAGCAGTTCTTC
once	TRBV4-3	TRBD2	TRBJ2-1	CASSQTGLAGHEQFF	TGCGCCAGCAGCCAAACGGGGCTAGCGGGGCATGAGCAGTTCTTC
NA	TRBV12-5	NA	TRBJ2-5	CASGLVRGQGQETQYF	TGTGCTAGTGGTTTGGTACGAGGGCAGGGCCAAGAGACCCAGTACTTC
once	TRBV9	NA	TRBJ2-1	CASSVVGGLDNEQFF	TGTGCCAGCAGCGTAGTGGGGGGATTGGACAATGAGCAGTTCTTC
NA	TRBV6-5	TRBD1	TRBJ1-1	CASSYLDRVRTEAFF	TGTGCCAGCAGTTACCTAGACAGGGTGAGGACTGAAGCTTTCTTT
NA	TRBV28	NA	TRBJ1-5	CASSSERPQHF	TGTGCCAGCAGCTCTGAGAGGCCCCAGCATTTT
NA	TRBV15	NA	TRBJ1-5	CATSRVPRRDTQPQHF	TGTGCCACCAGCAGAGTTCCGCGCAGGGATACTCAGCCCCAGCATTTT
once	TRBV7-9	NA	TRBJ1-2	CASSPGPDGYTF	TGTGCCAGCAGCCCGGGCCCGGATGGCTACACCTTC
few	TRBV9	NA	TRBJ2-5	CASSAQGLYQETQYF	TGTGCCAGCAGCGCTCAGGGGCTCTACCAAGAGACCCAGTACTTC
NA	TRBV6-5	TRBD1	TRBJ2-7	CASMPDRGYGQYF	TGTGCCAGCATGCCCGACAGGGGGTACGGGCAGTACTTC
NA	TRBV5-1	NA	TRBJ2-7	CASSRINRDTQGEQYF	TGCGCCAGCAGCAGGATAAACCGGGACACCCAGGGGGAGCAGTACTTC
NA	TRBV11-2	NA	TRBJ1-3	CASSSRAASGNTIYF	TGTGCCAGCAGCTCCCGAGCAGCCTCTGGAAACACCATATATTTT
NA	TRBV18	TRBD1	TRBJ2-2	CASSPLGQGADTGELFF	TGTGCCAGCTCACCATTGGGACAGGGGGCCGACACCGGGGAGCTGTTTTTT
NA	TRBV7-2	NA	TRBJ2-7	CASSLMGQSSYEQYF	TGTGCCAGCAGCTTAATGGGACAAAGCTCCTACGAGCAGTACTTC
NA	TRBV28	NA	TRBJ2-7	CASSYGGGPPYEQYF	TGTGCCAGCAGTTACGGTGGAGGCCCCCCCTACGAGCAGTACTTC
NA	TRBV10-3	TRBD1	TRBJ2-7	CASNPGQGAYEQYF	TGTGCCAGCAACCCCGGTCAGGGGGCCTACGAGCAGTACTTC
NA	TRBV3-1/TRBV3-2	NA	TRBJ2-5	CASSQDTSQETQYF	TGTGCCAGCAGCCAAGACACTAGCCAAGAGACCCAGTACTTC
NA	TRBV7-9	TRBD2	TRBJ2-5	CASSLWGGQETQYF	TGTGCCAGCAGCCTATGGGGGGGCCAAGAGACCCAGTACTTC
once	TRBV7-2	NA	TRBJ1-4	CASSLNEGLQGKLFF	TGTGCCAGCAGCTTAAACGAGGGGTTGCAGGGAAAACTGTTTTTT
once	TRBV6-6	NA	TRBJ2-7	CASSYSIQGGEQYF	TGTGCCAGCAGTTACTCGATCCAAGGGGGGGAGCAGTACTTC
NA	TRBV9	NA	TRBJ2-7	CASSVGEQGRYEQYF	TGTGCCAGCAGCGTAGGGGAACAGGGACGCTACGAGCAGTACTTC
NA	TRBV2	NA	TRBJ1-5	CASSVSQAENQPQHF	TGTGCCAGCAGTGTTTCCCAGGCGGAGAATCAGCCCCAGCATTTT
NA	TRBV7-9	NA	TRBJ2-3	CASSQGGADTQYF	TGTGCCAGCAGCCAGGGGGGTGCAGATACGCAGTATTTT
once	TRBV19	NA	TRBJ2-7	CASSRDQTYEQYF	TGTGCCAGTAGCCGGGACCAAACCTACGAGCAGTACTTC
NA	TRBV28	TRBD2	TRBJ2-1	CASSLTSPYYNEQFF	TGTGCCAGCAGTTTGACTAGCCCCTACTACAATGAGCAGTTCTTC
NA	TRBV10-2	NA	TRBJ1-1	CASSESPEAFF	TGCGCCAGCAGTGAAAGCCCAGAAGCTTTCTTT
NA	TRBV6-4	NA	TRBJ2-3	CASSEADTQYF	TGTGCCAGCAGTGAAGCAGATACGCAGTATTTT
NA	TRBV11-1	NA	TRBJ2-7	CASSTYTNSYEQYF	TGTGCCAGCAGCACTTACACAAACTCCTACGAGCAGTACTTC
NA	TRBV20-1	TRBD2	TRBJ2-1	CSASRRLAGGNEQFF	TGCAGTGCTAGTCGAAGGCTAGCGGGCGGGAATGAGCAGTTCTTC
NA	TRBV12-3/TRBV12-4	NA	TRBJ2-7	CASSAGPTVKQYF	TGTGCCAGCAGCGCCGGGCCGACAGTCAAACAGTACTTC
once	TRBV18	TRBD1	TRBJ1-2	CASSPGTGLYGYTF	TGTGCCAGCTCACCCGGGACAGGACTCTATGGCTACACCTTC
NA	TRBV6-1	TRBD2	TRBJ2-7	CASSETGEGRYEQYF	TGTGCCAGCAGTGAAACGGGGGAGGGCCGCTACGAGCAGTACTTC
few	TRBV5-4	TRBD1	TRBJ2-5	CASSSVPNFPGQGAKETQYF	TGTGCCAGCAGCTCAGTCCCCAACTTCCCGGGACAGGGGGCGAAGGAGACCCAGTACTTC
NA	TRBV27	TRBD1	TRBJ1-1	CASSPLTGIGGNTEAFF	TGTGCCAGCAGTCCACTGACAGGGATCGGAGGGAACACTGAAGCTTTCTTT